Here is one T cell receptor (beta chain) with its context. Its antigen remains unknown. These data are taken from a study of T-cell reconstitution after alpha-beta-depleted transplantation in children. The study, taken as a whole, reports: Expanded graft clones, several hundred of them, were reportedly the source of alpha-beta T cells about two months after transplant. Newly generated T cells supplied most T-cell counts and diversity one year post-transplant. Diversity of TCRbeta at day 60 was high in some patients, arising from surviving recipient T cells and thymic progenitors.

This CDR3 is 15 amino acids long. V dropped 5 bases and J dropped 12 bases, with 24 bases sitting between them. The TCRbeta library was prepared with unique molecular identifiers. TCRdb re-analysed the PCR reads in MiXCR, keeping a single row per CDR3 protein. The sample includes roughly 200,000 distinct CDR3 sequences, approximately 8% of them seen just once. This chain joins TRBV12-3 or TRBV12-4 and TRBJ2-3, with D perhaps TRBD1 (6 bases). The specimen comprised PBMCs, mostly from graft donor cells, sampled 360 days after TCRalphabeta/CD19-depleted stem cell transplant. The TCR sequence derives from a male patient under 10 years old who had a stem cell transplant for acute myeloid leukemia, so the T cells may come from the graft donor. As DNA, the CDR3 is TGTGCCAGCAGTCCGCAGGGGAGTAGCATATCATCACAGTATTTT. This sequence encodes CASSPQGSSISSQYF.